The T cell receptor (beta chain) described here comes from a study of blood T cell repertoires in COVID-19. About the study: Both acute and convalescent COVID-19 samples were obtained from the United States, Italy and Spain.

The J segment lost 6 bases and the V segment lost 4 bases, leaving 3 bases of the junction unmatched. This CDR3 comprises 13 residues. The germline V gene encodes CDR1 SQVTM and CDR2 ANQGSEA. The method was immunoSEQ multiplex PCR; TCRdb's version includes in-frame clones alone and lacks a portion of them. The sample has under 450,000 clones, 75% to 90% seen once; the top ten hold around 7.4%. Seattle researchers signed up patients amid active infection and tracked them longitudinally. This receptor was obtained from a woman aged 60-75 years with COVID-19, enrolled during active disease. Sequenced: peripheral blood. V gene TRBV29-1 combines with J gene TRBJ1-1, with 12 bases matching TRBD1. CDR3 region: CSVAGQGASEAFF. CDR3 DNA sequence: TGCAGCGTTGCGGGACAGGGGGCCTCTGAAGCTTTCTTT.